This record concerns one TCR beta chain sequence. Per the original methods: It was from reference gene primer amplification that nucleated cell counts were estimated. Measured with immunoSEQ multiplex PCR; TCRdb has only the in-frame clones, and not every one. Clone size and V and J calls were adopted from that table, with D and trimming inferred from the DNA. The data show 40,000 to 55,000 clones, with 80% to 90% seen just once and over 5% held by the top ten. These data belong to a study of blood T cell repertoires in COVID-19. Study as a whole: Collection of acute and convalescent COVID-19 samples took place in the United States, Italy and Spain. In each case, the material was cDNA or gDNA derived from T cells, B-cell-depleted T cells, or PBMCs.

Germline loops: CDR1 SGDLS, CDR2 YYNGEE. V shed 2 bases and J shed 0 bases, with 12 bases lying between them. The CDR3 consists of 16 residues. The V and J genes are TRBV9 and TRBJ2-1, with a weak D call TRBD2 (6 bases). The receptor comes from a man in his fifties or sixties with active COVID-19. The sequencing input was peripheral blood. The CDR3 DNA reads TGTGCCAGCAGCGTTTACGGGAGTGGCTCCTACAATGAGCAGTTCTTC. Translation: CASSVYGSGSYNEQFF.